The 25 T cell receptor beta chains below come from one sample, sequenced in a study of identical twins. TCRdb ran MiXCR on the 5' RACE reads and lists one entry per CDR3 protein. The profile shows around 530,000 distinct CDR3 sequences, approximately 14% of them singletons. These data were likewise used in another study, on yellow fever vaccine responses in identical twins.

The sequenced material came from CD4+ T cells sorted from blood. The receptors shown here come from a woman between 18 and 29 years old in good health.

In this sample, this clonotype turned up many times. The chain carries TRBV2 and TRBJ2-5, with D maybe TRBD2 (6 bases). Germline V gene sequence: CDR1 SNHLY, CDR2 FYNNEI. Trimming took 4 bases from V and 0 from J, leaving 6 bases between them. This CDR3 has 13 residues. CDR3 loop: CASSGDYQETQYF. DNA of the CDR3: TGTGCCAGCAGTGGGGACTACCAAGAGACCCAGTACTTC. The full variable domain, in which reference TRBV2 and TRBJ2-5 provide the parts outside the CDR3, is EPEVTQTPSHQVTQMGQEVILRCVPISNHLYFYWYRQILGQKVEFLVSFYNNEISEKSEIFDDQFSVERPDGSNFTLKIRSTKLEDSAMYFCASSGDYQETQYFGPGTRLLVL.

There are a few counts of this clonotype. The chain couples TRBV5-1 to TRBJ2-3; possibly TRBD2 for D (6 bases). This CDR3 is 13 amino acids long. V shed 5 bases and J shed 4 bases, with 11 bases lying between them. Germline CDR1 and CDR2: SGHRS and YFSETQ. CDR3 loop: CASSRGGSDTQYF. Here the CDR3 DNA reads TGCGCCAGCAGTCGGGGAGGTTCAGATACGCAGTATTTT. The full variable domain, rest sourced from reference TRBV5-1 and TRBJ2-3, is KAGVTQTPRYLIKTRGQQVTLSCSPISGHRSVSWYQQTPGQGLQFLFEYFSETQRNKGNFPGRFSGRQFSNSRSEMNVSTLELGDSALYLCASSRGGSDTQYFGPGTRLTVL.

The rearrangement uses TRBV20-1 and TRBJ2-1; 8 bases are shared with TRBD1. The CDR3 spans 15 residues. Germline V gene sequence: CDR1 DFQATT, CDR2 SNEGSKA (reference sequence). The ends lost 4 bases at V and 6 bases at J; junction bases unmatched: 11. The CDR3: CSANSPGTGGNEQFF. CDR3 DNA sequence: TGCAGTGCTAATAGTCCGGGTACAGGGGGCAATGAGCAGTTCTTC.

This clonotype appeared a few times. The chain links TRBV14 to TRBJ2-7, with D tentatively TRBD2 (6 bases). The CDR3 runs 14 residues. CDR1 is SGHDN and CDR2 is FVKESK in the germline V gene. Trimming cost V 3 bases and J 4 bases, with 13 bases left between them. The CDR3 nucleotides read TGTGCCAGCAGCCAGGGACTCCAACCTTACGAGCAGTACTTC. Translation gives CASSQGLQPYEQYF. Combining the CDR3 with reference TRBV14 and TRBJ2-7 gives the whole variable domain EAGVTQFPSHSVIEKGQTVTLRCDPISGHDNLYWYRRVMGKEIKFLLHFVKESKQDESGMPNNRFLAERTGGTYSTLKVQPAELEDSGVYFCASSQGLQPYEQYFGPGTRLTVT.

This clonotype was found a few times. The J gene is TRBJ2-7, the V gene TRBV9, with TRBD1 matching 7 bases. After removal of 3 bases from V and 4 bases from J, the junction contained 7 bases not matched to a gene. This CDR3 has 14 residues. The V gene's germline CDR1 is SGDLS and CDR2 YYNGEE. CDR3 nucleotides: TGTGCCAGCAGCGCCCCGGGACAGCCATACGAGCAGTACTTC. As protein: CASSAPGQPYEQYF.

The sample holds a few counts of this clonotype. The chain employs TRBV20-1 and TRBJ2-5, with D unclear. Trimming pared 0 bases from V and 5 bases from J, leaving 10 bases between. CDR1 DFQATT and CDR2 SNEGSKA come from the germline V gene (reference sequence). CDR3 size: 13 residues. The CDR3 region has the DNA TGCAGTGCTAGAGAAGTAGCCGGGGAGACCCAGTACTTC. Translated, it gives CSAREVAGETQYF.

The table lists this clonotype with a few counts. V and J are TRBV20-1 and TRBJ2-1, with TRBD2 matching 13 bases. Germline values: CDR1 DFQATT, CDR2 SNEGSKA (reference sequence). Trimming removed 4 bases from V and 7 bases from J; junction bases left unmatched: 4. The CDR3 consists of 14 residues. CDR3 in DNA: TGCAGTGCTACCACTAGCGGGGGGGCGAATGAGCAGTTCTTC. It translates to CSATTSGGANEQFF.

This clonotype was recorded a few times. The chain is built from TRBV5-6 and TRBJ1-1; no clear D gene. This CDR3 contains 11 residues. The germline V and J ends were trimmed by 2 bases and 8 bases, with 7 bases remaining between them. Germline V gene lookup returns CDR1 SGHDT and CDR2 YYEEEE. CDR3 nucleotides: TGTGCCAGCAGCTTTGACATGGAAGCTTTCTTT. The encoded protein is CASSFDMEAFF. Variable domain in full (rest from reference TRBV5-6 and TRBJ1-1): DAGVTQSPTHLIKTRGQQVTLRCSPKSGHDTVSWYQQALGQGPQFIFQYYEEEERQRGNFPDRFSGHQFPNYSSELNVNALLLGDSALYLCASSFDMEAFFGQGTRLTVV.

This clonotype was observed a handful of times. The chain links TRBV3-1 to TRBJ2-2; 10 bases are a match to TRBD2. There are 17 residues in the CDR3. Looked up from germline, CDR1 is LGHDT and CDR2 is YNNKEL (reference sequence). J was trimmed by 4 bases and V by 4 bases; bases with no gene match: 9. The CDR3 DNA follows: TGTGCCAGCAGCCGTCTCACTAGCGGGAAGAGCACCGGGGAGCTGTTTTTT. Protein: CASSRLTSGKSTGELFF.

The chain links TRBV5-1 to TRBJ2-5; D perhaps matches TRBD1 (6 bases). This CDR3 has 14 residues. Trimming pared 6 bases from V and 3 bases from J, leaving 15 bases between. The germline V gene has CDR1 SGHRS and CDR2 YFSETQ. The CDR3 nucleotides are TGCGCCAGCACGTACGGGACACAGAAAGAGACCCAGTACTTC. Translated: CASTYGTQKETQYF.

In its sample, this clonotype was seen a few times. This chain uses TRBV4-1 with TRBJ1-1; TRBD1 matches 8 bases. The CDR3 extends over 16 amino acids. V trimming: 3 bases; J trimming: 7 bases; junction bases outside the gene matches: 13. Per the germline V gene, CDR1 is MGHRA and CDR2 is YSYEKL. The CDR3 region has the DNA TGCGCCAGCAGCCACCGAAGACCGACAGGGGAGATTGAAGCTTTCTTT. Translating it yields CASSHRRPTGEIEAFF.

This clonotype was recorded a few times. The chain combines TRBV6-6 with TRBJ2-1; 7 positions match TRBD1. J was trimmed by 8 bases and V by 6 bases; bases with no gene match: 4. There are 12 residues in the CDR3. In germline, CDR1 is MNHNY, CDR2 SVGAGI (reference sequence). CDR3 sequence reads: CASSFTGDEQFF. The DNA of the CDR3 is TGTGCCAGCAGCTTTACAGGGGATGAGCAGTTCTTC.

This clonotype occurred a few times. The chain is built from TRBV7-3 and TRBJ2-3; 9 nucleotides align to TRBD2. CDR1 and CDR2 from the germline V gene are SGHTA and FQGTGA. The CDR3 contains 15 residues. The junction had 5 bases not matched to a gene; V was cut back by 5 bases and J by 2 bases. The CDR3, as DNA: TGTGCCAGCAGCCAGACGGGACTAGCCACAGATACGCAGTATTTT. It is translated as CASSQTGLATDTQYF.

The chain has TRBV24-1 and TRBJ2-7; 9 bases are shared with TRBD1. Germline V gives CDR1 KGHDR, CDR2 SFDVKD. V lost 2 bases, J lost 4 bases, and 8 bases stayed unmatched. The CDR3 length is 16 residues. CDR3 sequence reads: CATSDSTGGKTYEQYF. CDR3 in DNA: TGTGCCACCAGTGATTCGACAGGGGGAAAAACTTACGAGCAGTACTTC.

This clonotype appeared a few times. The chain has TRBV20-1 and TRBJ2-1, with 10 bases lining up with TRBD2. The V gene's germline CDR1 is DFQATT and CDR2 SNEGSKA (reference sequence). The trim removed 1 base at V and 8 bases at J, leaving 8 bases unmatched. This CDR3 spans 15 amino acids. Written as DNA, the CDR3 is TGCAGTGCTAGAGGGCCGGGACTAGCGTTTGATGAGCAGTTCTTC. It encodes CSARGPGLAFDEQFF.

The V and J genes are TRBV7-7 and TRBJ2-7; D gene uncertain. The CDR3 loop spans 13 amino acids. The V gene lost 1 base and the J gene lost 6 bases, with 10 bases spanning the gap. Germline values: CDR1 SSHAT, CDR2 FNYEAQ (reference sequence). The CDR3 nucleotides read TGTGCCAGCAGCTTAGATGGGTTGTCCGAGCAGTACTTC. As protein: CASSLDGLSEQYF.

The chain carries TRBV15 and TRBJ2-2; D is unresolved. The V gene lost 3 bases and the J gene lost 2 bases, with 4 bases spanning the gap. This CDR3 has 13 residues. The germline V gene encodes CDR1 LNHNV and CDR2 YYDKDF (reference sequence). The CDR3 region has the DNA TGTGCCACCAGCAGGGACAACACCGGGGAGCTGTTTTTT. Protein: CATSRDNTGELFF.

This sequence joins TRBV20-1 and TRBJ2-5, with 11 nucleotides matching TRBD2. Per germline, CDR1 DFQATT and CDR2 SNEGSKA (reference sequence). V lost 4 bases and J lost 9; bases outside the gene matches: 10. This CDR3 region has 14 residues. CDR3 region: CSATLAGGLLAQYF. CDR3 nucleotides: TGCAGTGCTACTCTAGCGGGAGGATTGTTGGCCCAGTACTTC.

This clonotype was seen more than once but under ten times. The chain couples TRBV6-1 to TRBJ2-5; maybe TRBD2 (5 bases). Trimming took 6 bases from V and 4 from J, leaving 18 bases between them. CDR1 MNHNS and CDR2 SASEGT come from the germline V gene. The CDR3 is 15 amino acids. DNA of the CDR3: TGTGCCAGCAGAAAGAGTTTGGGAGCCCGAGAGACCCAGTACTTC. This gives the protein CASRKSLGARETQYF.

This sequence joins TRBV7-6 and TRBJ2-1; D possibly corresponds to TRBD2 (6 bases). Trimming removed 1 base from V and 9 bases from J, with 13 bases in between. Germline V gives CDR1 SGHVS, CDR2 FNYEAQ. There are 14 residues in the CDR3. CDR3 region: CASSLEGRGGEQFF. In nucleotides, the CDR3 is TGTGCCAGCAGCTTAGAGGGGCGGGGCGGTGAGCAGTTCTTC.

The sample holds many counts of this clonotype. The chain has TRBV7-9 and TRBJ2-7, with 7 nucleotides matching TRBD1. Germline assignment: CDR1 SEHNR and CDR2 FQNEAQ (reference sequence). The V and J ends lost 7 bases and 4 bases, in that order; junction bases with no gene match: 7. This CDR3 has 13 amino acids. CDR3 protein: CASTRTGLYEQYV. The CDR3 DNA is TGTGCCAGCACCAGGACAGGTCTGTACGAGCAGTACGTC.

About this clonotype itself: At one boundary the junction diverges from the germline segment, which might be a read error. The rearrangement uses TRBV6-5 and TRBJ2-1, with D maybe TRBD1 (5 bases). The germline gives CDR1 MNHEY, CDR2 SVGAGI. This CDR3 comprises 12 residues. CDR3 nucleotide sequence: TGTGCCAGCAGTAATGGACAAGTCGGTCAGGTCTTC. Its protein product is CASSNGQVGQVF.

The J gene is TRBJ2-1, the V gene TRBV5-6; D perhaps matches TRBD2 (7 bases). V dropped 4 bases and J dropped 2 bases, with 10 bases sitting between them. Germline CDR1 reads SGHDT; CDR2 reads YYEEEE. The CDR3 is made up of 14 amino acids. CDR3 in amino acids: CASSPGGPYNEQFF. Written as DNA, the CDR3 is TGTGCCAGCAGCCCCGGGGGGCCCTACAATGAGCAGTTCTTC.

The gene calls are TRBV2 and TRBJ2-7, with 14 bases that match TRBD2. Trimming cost V 3 bases and J 2 bases; bases outside gene matches: 0. Germline values: CDR1 SNHLY, CDR2 FYNNEI. The CDR3 consists of 15 residues. The CDR3 sequence is CASSEGLAGAYEQYV. The CDR3, as DNA: TGTGCCAGCAGTGAGGGACTAGCGGGGGCCTACGAGCAGTACGTC.

The chain uses TRBV6-1 and TRBJ1-2; D gene ambiguous. Germline lookup yields CDR1 MNHNS and CDR2 SASEGT. This CDR3 is 13 amino acids long. V gave up 3 bases and J gave up 1 base, with 6 bases separating them. The CDR3, as DNA: TGTGCCAGCAGTGATACGGATAACTATGGCTACACCTTC. Translation gives CASSDTDNYGYTF.